This TCR beta chain was recovered during a study of cytomegalovirus exposure and HLA in healthy donors. The CDR3 sequence is 15 residues long. From germline, CDR1 is WNHNN and CDR2 SYGVQD (reference sequence). V dropped 2 bases and J dropped 0; count of bases not matched to a gene: 2. The PCR contained 60 Vbeta and 13 Jbeta primers. Some clones are missing from TCRdb's copy, which holds only in-frame ones; the method was immunoSEQ multiplex PCR. The data show under 200,000 clones, about three quarters seen once. The chain recombines TRBV10-1 with TRBJ2-7; 9 bases line up with TRBD1. The sample was PBMCs. This TCR derives from a woman between 40 and 55 years old in good health and CMV-seropositive. The CDR3 bases are TGCGCCAGCAGTGAGGGGACAGGGAGCTCCTACGAGCAGTACTTC. This sequence encodes CASSEGTGSSYEQYF.